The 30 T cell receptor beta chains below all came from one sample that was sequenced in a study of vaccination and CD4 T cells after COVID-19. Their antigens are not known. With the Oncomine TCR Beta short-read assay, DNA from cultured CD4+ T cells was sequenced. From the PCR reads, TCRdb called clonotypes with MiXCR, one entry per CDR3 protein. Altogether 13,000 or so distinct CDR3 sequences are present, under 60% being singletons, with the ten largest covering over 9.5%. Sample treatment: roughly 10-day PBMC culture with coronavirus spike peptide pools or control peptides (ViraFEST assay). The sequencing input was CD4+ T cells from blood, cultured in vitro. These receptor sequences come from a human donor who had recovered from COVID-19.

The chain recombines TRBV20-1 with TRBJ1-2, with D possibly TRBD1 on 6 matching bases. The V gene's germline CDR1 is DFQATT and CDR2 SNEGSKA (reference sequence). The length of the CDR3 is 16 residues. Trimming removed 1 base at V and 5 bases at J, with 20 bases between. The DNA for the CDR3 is TGCAGTGCTAGAGGTGGAGGGGGACCAGAAGGGTATGGCTACACCTTC. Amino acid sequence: CSARGGGGPEGYGYTF.

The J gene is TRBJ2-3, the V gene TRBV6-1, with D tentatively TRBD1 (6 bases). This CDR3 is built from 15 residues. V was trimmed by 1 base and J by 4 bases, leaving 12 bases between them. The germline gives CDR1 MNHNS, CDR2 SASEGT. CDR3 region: CASSEGGSGADTQYF. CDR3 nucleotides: TGTGCCAGCAGTGAAGGGGGCTCAGGGGCAGATACGCAGTATTTT.

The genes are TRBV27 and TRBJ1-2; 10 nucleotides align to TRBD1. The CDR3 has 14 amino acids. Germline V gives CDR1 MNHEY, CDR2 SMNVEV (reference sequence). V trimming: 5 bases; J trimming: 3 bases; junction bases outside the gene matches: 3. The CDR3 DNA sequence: TGTGCCAGCAGTAGACAGGGGGCGCACTATGGCTACACCTTC. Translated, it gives CASSRQGAHYGYTF.

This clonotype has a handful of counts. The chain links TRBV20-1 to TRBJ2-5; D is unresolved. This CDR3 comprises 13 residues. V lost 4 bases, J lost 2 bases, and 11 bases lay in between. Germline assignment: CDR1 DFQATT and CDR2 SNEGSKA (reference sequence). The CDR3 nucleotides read TGCAGTGCTACTCTTCAGATACAAGAGACCCAGTACTTC. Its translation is CSATLQIQETQYF.

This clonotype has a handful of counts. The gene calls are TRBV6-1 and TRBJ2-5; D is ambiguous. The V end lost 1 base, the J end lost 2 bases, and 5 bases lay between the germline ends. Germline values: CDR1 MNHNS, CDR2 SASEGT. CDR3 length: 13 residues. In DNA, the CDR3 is TGTGCCAGCAGTGAAGTTGGGCAAGAGACCCAGTACTTC. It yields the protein CASSEVGQETQYF.

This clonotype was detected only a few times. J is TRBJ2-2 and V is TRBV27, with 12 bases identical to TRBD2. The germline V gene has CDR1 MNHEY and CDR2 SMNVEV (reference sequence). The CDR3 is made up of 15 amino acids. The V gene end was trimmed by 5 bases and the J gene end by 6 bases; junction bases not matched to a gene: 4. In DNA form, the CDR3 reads TGTGCCAGCAGTACCCGACTAGCGGGGGCCGGGGAGCTGTTTTTT. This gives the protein CASSTRLAGAGELFF.

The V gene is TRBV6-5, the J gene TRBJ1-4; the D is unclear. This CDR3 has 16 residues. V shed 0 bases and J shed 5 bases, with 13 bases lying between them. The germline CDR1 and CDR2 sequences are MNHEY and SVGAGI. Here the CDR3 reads CASSYSGTALNEKLFF. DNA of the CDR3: TGTGCCAGCAGTTACTCGGGAACAGCCCTCAATGAAAAACTGTTTTTT.

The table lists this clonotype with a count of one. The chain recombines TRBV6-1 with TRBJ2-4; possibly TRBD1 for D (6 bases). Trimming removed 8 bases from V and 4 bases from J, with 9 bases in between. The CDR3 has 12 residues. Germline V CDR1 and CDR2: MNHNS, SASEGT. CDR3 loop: CASGGQKNIQYF. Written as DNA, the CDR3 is TGTGCCAGCGGAGGACAGAAAAACATTCAGTACTTC.

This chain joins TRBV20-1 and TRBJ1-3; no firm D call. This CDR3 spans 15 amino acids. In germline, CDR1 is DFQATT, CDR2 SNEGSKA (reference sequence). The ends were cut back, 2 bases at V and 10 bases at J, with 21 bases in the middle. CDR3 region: CSARNWVSDRRTIYF. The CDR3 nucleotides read TGCAGTGCTAGAAACTGGGTATCAGACCGTCGGACCATATATTTT.

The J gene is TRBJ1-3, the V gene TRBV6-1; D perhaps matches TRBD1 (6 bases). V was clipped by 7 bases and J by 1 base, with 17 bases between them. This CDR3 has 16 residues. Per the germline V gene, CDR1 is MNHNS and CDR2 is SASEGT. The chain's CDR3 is CASTLGGGRSGNTIYF. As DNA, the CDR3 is TGTGCCAGCACCCTAGGGGGGGGGAGATCTGGAAACACCATATATTTT.

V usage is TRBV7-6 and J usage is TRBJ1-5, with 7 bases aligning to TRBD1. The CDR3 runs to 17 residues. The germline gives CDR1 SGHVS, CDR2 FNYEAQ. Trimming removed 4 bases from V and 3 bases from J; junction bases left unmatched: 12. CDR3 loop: CASSYLPGQKDNQPQHF. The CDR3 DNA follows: TGTGCCAGCAGCTATCTTCCGGGACAGAAGGACAATCAGCCCCAGCATTTT.

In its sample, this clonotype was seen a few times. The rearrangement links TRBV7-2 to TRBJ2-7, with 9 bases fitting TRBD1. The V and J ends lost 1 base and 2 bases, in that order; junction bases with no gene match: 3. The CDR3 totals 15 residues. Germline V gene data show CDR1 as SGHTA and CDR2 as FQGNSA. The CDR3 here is CASSLVTGGTYEQYF. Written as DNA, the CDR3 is TGTGCCAGCAGCTTAGTAACAGGGGGCACCTACGAGCAGTACTTC.

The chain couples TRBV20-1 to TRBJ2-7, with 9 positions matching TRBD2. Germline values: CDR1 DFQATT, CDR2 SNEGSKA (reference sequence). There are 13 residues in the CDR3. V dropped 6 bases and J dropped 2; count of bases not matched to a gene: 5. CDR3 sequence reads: CSARTSVTYEQYF. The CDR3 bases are TGCAGTGCACGGACTAGCGTGACCTACGAGCAGTACTTC.

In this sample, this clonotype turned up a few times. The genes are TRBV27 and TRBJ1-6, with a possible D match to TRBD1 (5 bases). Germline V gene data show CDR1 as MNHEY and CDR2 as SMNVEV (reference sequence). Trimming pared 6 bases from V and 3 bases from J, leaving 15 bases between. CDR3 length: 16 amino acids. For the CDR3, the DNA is TGTGCCAGCAGGCACCTAAGGGGTCACTATAATTCACCCCTCCACTTT. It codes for CASRHLRGHYNSPLHF.

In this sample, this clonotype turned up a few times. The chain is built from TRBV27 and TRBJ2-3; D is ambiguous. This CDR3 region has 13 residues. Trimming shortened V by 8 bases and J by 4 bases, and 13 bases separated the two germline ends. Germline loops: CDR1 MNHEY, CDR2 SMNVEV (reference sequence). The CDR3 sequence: CASGSLPADTQYF. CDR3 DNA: TGTGCCAGCGGGTCTCTCCCGGCAGATACGCAGTATTTT.

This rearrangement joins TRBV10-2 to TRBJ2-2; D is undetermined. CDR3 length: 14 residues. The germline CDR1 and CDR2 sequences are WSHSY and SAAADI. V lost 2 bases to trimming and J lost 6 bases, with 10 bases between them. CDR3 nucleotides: TGCGCCAGCAGTGAGAGCTACGGTCCCGGGGAGCTGTTTTTT. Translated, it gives CASSESYGPGELFF.

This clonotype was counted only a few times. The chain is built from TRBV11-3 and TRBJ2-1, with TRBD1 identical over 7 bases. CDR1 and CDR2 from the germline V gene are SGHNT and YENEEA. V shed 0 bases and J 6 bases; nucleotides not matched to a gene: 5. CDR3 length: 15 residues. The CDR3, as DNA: TGTGCCAGCAGCTTAGAAGGCCACAGGGGCAATGAGCAGTTCTTC. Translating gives CASSLEGHRGNEQFF.

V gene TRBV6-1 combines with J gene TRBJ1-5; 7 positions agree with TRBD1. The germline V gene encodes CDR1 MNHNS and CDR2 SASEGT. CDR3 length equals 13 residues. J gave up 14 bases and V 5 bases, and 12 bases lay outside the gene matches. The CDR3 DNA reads TGTGCCAGCAGTCAATTACTACGACAGGGTGAGCATTTT. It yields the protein CASSQLLRQGEHF.

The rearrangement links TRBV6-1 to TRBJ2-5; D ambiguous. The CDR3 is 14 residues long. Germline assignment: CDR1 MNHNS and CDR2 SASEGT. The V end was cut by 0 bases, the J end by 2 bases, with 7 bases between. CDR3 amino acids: CASSEAVRQETQYF. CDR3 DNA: TGTGCCAGCAGTGAAGCCGTCAGACAAGAGACCCAGTACTTC.

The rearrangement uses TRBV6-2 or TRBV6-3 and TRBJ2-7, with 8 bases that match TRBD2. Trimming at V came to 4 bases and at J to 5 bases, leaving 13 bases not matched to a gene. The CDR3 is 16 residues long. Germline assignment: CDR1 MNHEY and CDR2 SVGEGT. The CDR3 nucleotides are TGTGCCAGCAGTTCTACGAACCCCGGGACTAGTAACGAGCAGTACTTC. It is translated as CASSSTNPGTSNEQYF.

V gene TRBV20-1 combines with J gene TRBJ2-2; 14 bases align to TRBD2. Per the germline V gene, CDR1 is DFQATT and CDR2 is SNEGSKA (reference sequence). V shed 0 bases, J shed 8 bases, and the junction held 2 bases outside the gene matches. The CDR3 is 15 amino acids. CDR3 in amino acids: CSARDGLAGGGELFF. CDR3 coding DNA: TGCAGTGCTAGAGATGGACTAGCGGGAGGTGGGGAGCTGTTTTTT.

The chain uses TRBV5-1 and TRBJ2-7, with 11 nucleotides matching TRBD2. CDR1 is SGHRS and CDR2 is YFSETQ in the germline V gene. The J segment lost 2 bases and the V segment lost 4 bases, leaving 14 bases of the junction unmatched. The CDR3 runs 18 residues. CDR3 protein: CASSQIGPTSGKTYEQYF. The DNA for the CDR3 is TGCGCCAGCAGCCAAATCGGGCCGACTAGCGGGAAAACCTACGAGCAGTACTTC.

Written as DNA, the CDR3 is TGTGCCAGCAGTATATCAGGGGGCTCTGAAGCTTTCTTT. Translated: CASSISGGSEAFF. The chain carries TRBV28 and TRBJ1-1; 8 bases are shared with TRBD1. The trim removed 5 bases at V and 6 bases at J, leaving 5 bases unmatched. CDR1 MDHEN and CDR2 SYDVKM come from the germline V gene. The CDR3 is 13 amino acids.

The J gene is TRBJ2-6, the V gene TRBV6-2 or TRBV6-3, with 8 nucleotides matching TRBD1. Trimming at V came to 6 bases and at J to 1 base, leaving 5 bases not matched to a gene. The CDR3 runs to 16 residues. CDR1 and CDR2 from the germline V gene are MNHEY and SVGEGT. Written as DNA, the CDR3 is TGTGCCAGCAGCAACACAGGGGGTTCTGGGGCCAACGTCCTGACTTTC. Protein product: CASSNTGGSGANVLTF.

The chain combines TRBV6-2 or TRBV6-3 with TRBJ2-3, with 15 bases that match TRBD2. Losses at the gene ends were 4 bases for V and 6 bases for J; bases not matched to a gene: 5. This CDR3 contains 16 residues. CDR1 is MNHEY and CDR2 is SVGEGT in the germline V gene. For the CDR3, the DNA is TGTGCCAGCAGTTGGGGACTAGCGGGAGGACAGGATACGCAGTATTTT. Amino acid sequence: CASSWGLAGGQDTQYF.

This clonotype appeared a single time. DNA of the CDR3: TGTGCCAGCAGTGATACAGGGGAGGCCTACGAGCAGTACTTC. This codes for CASSDTGEAYEQYF. The gene calls are TRBV2 and TRBJ2-7; maybe TRBD1 (7 bases). V was pared by 3 bases and J by 2 bases, with 11 bases between. Germline loops: CDR1 SNHLY, CDR2 FYNNEI. CDR3 length: 14 amino acids.

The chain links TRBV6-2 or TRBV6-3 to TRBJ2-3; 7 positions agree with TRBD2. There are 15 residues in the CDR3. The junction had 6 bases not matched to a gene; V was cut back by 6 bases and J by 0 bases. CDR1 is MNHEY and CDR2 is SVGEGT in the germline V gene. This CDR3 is CASRGSGASTDTQYF. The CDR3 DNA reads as TGTGCCAGCAGGGGAAGCGGGGCTAGCACAGATACGCAGTATTTT.

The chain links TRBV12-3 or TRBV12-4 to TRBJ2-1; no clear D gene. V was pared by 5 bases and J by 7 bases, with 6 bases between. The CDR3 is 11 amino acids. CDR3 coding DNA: TGTGCCAGCAGTGAAGGGAATGAGCAGTTCTTC. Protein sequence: CASSEGNEQFF.

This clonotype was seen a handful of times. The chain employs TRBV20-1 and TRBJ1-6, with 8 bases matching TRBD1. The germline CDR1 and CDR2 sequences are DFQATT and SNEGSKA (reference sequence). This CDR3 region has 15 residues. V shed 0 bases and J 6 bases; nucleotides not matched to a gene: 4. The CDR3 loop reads CSARDSDRGNSPLHF. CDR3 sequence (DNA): TGCAGTGCTAGAGATTCAGACAGGGGTAATTCACCCCTCCACTTT.

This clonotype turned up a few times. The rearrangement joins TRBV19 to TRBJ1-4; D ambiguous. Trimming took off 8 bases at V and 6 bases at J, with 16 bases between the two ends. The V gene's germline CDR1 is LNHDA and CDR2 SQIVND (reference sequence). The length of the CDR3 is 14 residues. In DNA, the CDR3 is TGTGCCAGTTGTTCCGAAGCAACGGATGAAAAACTGTTTTTT. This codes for CASCSEATDEKLFF. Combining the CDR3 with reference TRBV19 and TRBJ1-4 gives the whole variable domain DGGITQSPKYLFRKEGQNVTLSCEQNLNHDAMYWYRQDPGQGLRLIYYSQIVNDFQKGDIAEGYSVSREKKESFPLTVTSAQKNPTAFYLCASCSEATDEKLFFGSGTQLSVL.